This TCR beta chain comes out of a study of somatic mutations in cytotoxic T cells in rheumatoid arthritis. Clones were read by immunoSEQ multiplex PCR, and TCRdb kept only the in-frame ones, dropping some. The repertoire holds roughly 20,000 clones, with over 75% as singletons. CD4+ and CD8+ cells were isolated by positive magnetic bead selection, with purity checked by flow cytometry. Germline-derived CDR1 and CDR2 are MNHEY and SVGAGI. There are 13 residues in the CDR3. With 4 bases removed from V and 4 bases from J, the gap between germline ends came to 8 bases. V usage is TRBV6-5 and J usage is TRBJ1-5; no firm D call. The specimen sequenced was CD8+ T cells sorted from blood. This clonotype was sampled from an adult with rheumatoid arthritis. The CDR3 DNA is TGTGCCAGCAGTTTACATTCGAATCAGCCCCAGCATTTT. Its protein product is CASSLHSNQPQHF.